This T cell receptor (beta chain) was recovered during a study of cytomegalovirus exposure and HLA in healthy donors. This CDR3 comprises 15 residues. The trim removed 5 bases at V and 8 bases at J, leaving 10 bases unmatched. CDR1 and CDR2 from the germline V gene are SGHVS and FNYEAQ. With 60 Vbeta and 13 Jbeta primers, the PCR was carried out. Sequenced by immunoSEQ multiplex PCR; TCRdb stores in-frame clones only, minus some. The profile shows 70,000 to 90,000 clones, 84% of them singletons. This chain connects TRBV7-6 to TRBJ2-1; 9 bases line up with TRBD1. The clonotype was recovered from a man between 65 and 85 years old in good health and CMV-seropositive. Sample: PBMCs. CDR3 sequence (DNA): TGTGCCAGCAGCCCTCGGCGGGACAGGGAATATGAGCAGTTCTTC. It yields the protein CASSPRRDREYEQFF.